The 20 T cell receptor beta chains listed next were all sequenced from one sample in a study of cytomegalovirus exposure and HLA in healthy donors. The PCR made use of 60 Vbeta and 13 Jbeta primers. The assay was immunoSEQ multiplex PCR, and TCRdb's table has in-frame clones only and misses some. The repertoire has fewer than 200,000 clones, around four fifths of them found once; the top ten carry about 2.1%. The sample was PBMCs. These TCRs come from a woman in her late teens or twenties in good health and CMV-seronegative.

V is TRBV6-1 and J is TRBJ2-6; possible D gene TRBD1, 6 bases. CDR3 length: 15 residues. Looked up from germline, CDR1 is MNHNS and CDR2 is SASEGT. Trimming stripped 6 bases from V and 0 bases from J, with 9 bases between. The CDR3, as DNA: TGTGCCAGCAGACTAGGGGGCTCTGGGGCCAACGTCCTGACTTTC. Translated, it gives CASRLGGSGANVLTF.

The genes are TRBV6-1 and TRBJ1-6, with TRBD1 matching 9 bases. The J segment lost 7 bases and the V segment lost 6 bases, leaving 4 bases of the junction unmatched. The CDR3 loop spans 14 amino acids. The germline V gene has CDR1 MNHNS and CDR2 SASEGT. This CDR3 reads CASSPDRGNSPLHF. The CDR3 DNA reads TGTGCCAGCAGCCCCGACAGGGGGAATTCACCCCTCCACTTT.

The V and J genes are TRBV11-2 and TRBJ1-2; possibly TRBD1 for D (6 bases). Trimming left V 2 bases short and J 4 bases short, with 11 bases between. The length of the CDR3 is 14 residues. Per the germline V gene, CDR1 is SGHAT and CDR2 is FQNNGV. The CDR3 sequence: CASSLRTDPYGYTF. DNA for the CDR3: TGTGCCAGCAGCTTACGGACAGATCCCTATGGCTACACCTTC.

This clone has only one observation. This chain joins TRBV21-1 and TRBJ1-6. TRBV21-1 counts as a pseudogene. This CDR3 has 16 amino acids. In DNA form, the CDR3 reads TGTGCCAGCAGCACTTTCGGGGACTCCTATAATTCACCCCTCCACTTT. Its protein product is CASSTFGDSYNSPLHF.

This clone was counted a few times. This rearrangement joins TRBV30 to TRBJ2-2; D ambiguous. Germline CDR1 and CDR2: GTSNPN and SVGIG (reference sequence). Deletions cut 0 bases from V and 6 bases from J, with 11 bases between. The CDR3 spans 14 residues. CDR3 in DNA: TGTGCCTGGAGTGTATCACATCCAGCCGGGGAGCTGTTTTTT. Translation gives CAWSVSHPAGELFF.

CDR3 in DNA: TGTGCCAGCTGCCTGACAGCCCAGAACACTGAAGCTTTCTTT. Its protein product is CASCLTAQNTEAFF. The J gene is TRBJ1-1, the V gene TRBV11-2; tentatively, D is TRBD1 (5 bases). V was pared by 8 bases and J by 1 base, with 14 bases between. Germline V CDR1 and CDR2: SGHAT, FQNNGV. The CDR3 has 14 residues.

The chain combines TRBV5-1 with TRBJ2-4, with a weak D call TRBD2 (6 bases). Germline CDR1 is SGHRS and CDR2 is YFSETQ. Trimming removed 4 bases from V and 10 bases from J, with 27 bases in between. This CDR3 contains 17 residues. CDR3 sequence (DNA): TGCGCCAGCAGCCGCCTAAGATGGGGAGGCCATCCCGTAATTCAGTACTTC. It encodes CASSRLRWGGHPVIQYF. The variable domain in full, completed from reference TRBV5-1 and TRBJ2-4, reads KAGVTQTPRYLIKTRGQQVTLSCSPISGHRSVSWYQQTPGQGLQFLFEYFSETQRNKGNFPGRFSGRQFSNSRSEMNVSTLELGDSALYLCASSRLRWGGHPVIQYFGAGTRLSVL.

The chain recombines TRBV5-5 with TRBJ1-5; weak D call: TRBD1 (6 bases). The germline CDR1 and CDR2 sequences are SGHKS and YYEKEE (reference sequence). The CDR3 is 15 residues long. V lost 0 bases to trimming and J lost 7 bases, with 14 bases between them. The CDR3 region is CASSLEGGARQPQHF. Here the CDR3 DNA reads TGTGCCAGCAGCTTGGAAGGGGGGGCTCGGCAGCCCCAGCATTTT. The full variable domain, with the rest looked up from reference TRBV5-5 and TRBJ1-5, is DAGVTQSPTHLIKTRGQQVTLRCSPISGHKSVSWYQQVLGQGPQFIFQYYEKEERGRGNFPDRFSARQFPNYSSELNVNALLLGDSALYLCASSLEGGARQPQHFGDGTRLSIL.

The chain employs TRBV11-2 and TRBJ2-2; tentatively, D is TRBD2 (5 bases). V was pared by 6 bases and J by 7 bases, with 12 bases between. Germline V CDR1 and CDR2: SGHAT, FQNNGV. CDR3 length: 13 residues. CDR3 sequence reads: CASRNYGVGELFF. The CDR3 nucleotides are TGTGCCAGCAGGAACTACGGGGTCGGGGAGCTGTTTTTT.

The DNA of the CDR3 is TGTGCCAGCAGCGTCCTTGGCGCAGGGGGCCCCTACGAGCAGTACTTC. Amino acids: CASSVLGAGGPYEQYF. The gene calls are TRBV9 and TRBJ2-7; 8 positions match TRBD1. The CDR3 sequence is 16 residues long. The V gene's germline CDR1 is SGDLS and CDR2 YYNGEE. Trimming at V came to 2 bases and at J to 2 bases, leaving 9 bases not matched to a gene.

The table lists this clone with a few counts. CDR3 region: CASSFQGPGEKLFF. Written as DNA, the CDR3 is TGTGCCAGCAGCTTTCAGGGGCCCGGGGAAAAACTGTTTTTT. The chain recombines TRBV5-6 with TRBJ1-4; D is perhaps TRBD1 (6 bases). This CDR3 is 14 amino acids long. Germline V gives CDR1 SGHDT, CDR2 YYEEEE. The ends were cut back, 2 bases at V and 8 bases at J, with 13 bases in the middle. Together with reference TRBV5-6 and TRBJ1-4, the CDR3 gives the full variable domain: DAGVTQSPTHLIKTRGQQVTLRCSPKSGHDTVSWYQQALGQGPQFIFQYYEEEERQRGNFPDRFSGHQFPNYSSELNVNALLLGDSALYLCASSFQGPGEKLFFGSGTQLSVL.

About this clone itself: The same CDR3 also results from other DNA sequences found in this sample. The chain has TRBV10-2 and TRBJ1-3; 12 nucleotides align to TRBD1. CDR1 and CDR2 (germline): WSHSY, SAAADI. The V segment lost 6 bases and the J segment 0 bases; nucleotides outside the gene matches: 9. This CDR3 is built from 18 residues. This CDR3 is CASRAGTGGDISGNTIYF. The DNA for the CDR3 is TGCGCCAGCAGGGCGGGGACAGGGGGCGATATCTCTGGAAACACCATATATTTT.

This rearrangement joins TRBV7-3 to TRBJ1-6; 9 bases map to TRBD1. The germline gives CDR1 SGHTA, CDR2 FQGTGA. Germline trimming cut 5 bases from V and 5 bases from J; bases unmatched to any gene: 10. The CDR3 consists of 17 residues. The CDR3 DNA reads as TGTGCCAGCAGCCCCCCCTCGGGACAGGGTAATAATTCACCCCTCCACTTT. This codes for CASSPPSGQGNNSPLHF.

The V and J genes are TRBV10-3 and TRBJ2-7, with 12 bases lining up with TRBD2. The CDR3 contains 16 residues. Unmatched junction bases numbered 3, after V lost 3 bases and J lost 0 bases. The germline CDR1 and CDR2 sequences are ENHRY and SYGVKD. The CDR3 bases are TGTGCCATCAGTGAAGCTAGCGGGAGGGTCTCCTACGAGCAGTACTTC. It translates to CAISEASGRVSYEQYF.

This chain connects TRBV6-5 to TRBJ2-7, with TRBD1 identical over 9 bases. Germline assignment: CDR1 MNHEY and CDR2 SVGAGI. This CDR3 region has 14 residues. Losses at the gene ends were 6 bases for V and 4 bases for J; bases not matched to a gene: 7. The CDR3 DNA is TGTGCCAGCAGACCTAACAGGGGGCTTTACGAGCAGTACTTC. It codes for CASRPNRGLYEQYF.

There are a few counts of this clone. The chain employs TRBV5-1 and TRBJ1-2; maybe TRBD1 (5 bases). V lost 6 bases to trimming and J lost 2 bases, with 11 bases between them. The CDR3 covers 13 residues. Germline V gene lookup returns CDR1 SGHRS and CDR2 YFSETQ. This CDR3 reads CASNQGENYGYTF. DNA for the CDR3: TGCGCCAGCAATCAGGGCGAGAACTATGGCTACACCTTC. Based on the CDR3 plus reference TRBV5-1 and TRBJ1-2, the full variable domain is KAGVTQTPRYLIKTRGQQVTLSCSPISGHRSVSWYQQTPGQGLQFLFEYFSETQRNKGNFPGRFSGRQFSNSRSEMNVSTLELGDSALYLCASNQGENYGYTFGSGTRLTVV.

This rearrangement joins TRBV29-1 to TRBJ1-1, with D possibly TRBD1 on 5 matching bases. The CDR3 length is 11 residues. The germline V gene has CDR1 SQVTM and CDR2 ANQGSEA. The V gene lost 7 bases and the J gene lost 4 bases, with 10 bases spanning the gap. The CDR3 here is CSAGGSTEAFF. CDR3 DNA sequence: TGCAGCGCGGGGGGTTCCACTGAAGCTTTCTTT.

This clone came up once. The chain uses TRBV21-1 and TRBJ2-7; the table names TRBD2, a call not compared with the DNA. TRBV21-1 is noted as a pseudogene. The CDR3 is made up of 15 amino acids. The CDR3 DNA is TGTGCCAGCAGCAAGGCGGTTAACCCGTCCTACGAGCAGTACTTC. This gives the protein CASSKAVNPSYEQYF.

This clone was picked up one time. The chain is built from TRBV7-9 and TRBJ1-3, with D possibly TRBD1 on 6 matching bases. Between the trimmed V and J ends, which lost 6 bases and 4 bases, there was a span of 13 bases. The CDR3 has 14 amino acids. Per germline, CDR1 SEHNR and CDR2 FQNEAQ (reference sequence). The CDR3 is CASSYGQTGNTIYF. DNA for the CDR3: TGTGCCAGCAGTTACGGACAGACCGGAAACACCATATATTTT.

The chain is built from TRBV28 and TRBJ2-1; D is possibly TRBD1 (6 bases). The CDR3 loop spans 16 amino acids. Trimming shortened V by 6 bases and J by 6 bases, and 21 bases separated the two germline ends. Germline assignment: CDR1 MDHEN and CDR2 SYDVKM. CDR3 DNA: TGTGCCAGCAGCTCAGGGGAGATGGTTCGGGTCAATGAGCAGTTCTTC. This translates into CASSSGEMVRVNEQFF.